What follows is one T cell receptor (beta chain) and its context. Its antigen is not known. The data were obtained in a study of radiotherapy plus CTLA-4 blockade in lung cancer. Method: immunoSEQ multiplex PCR; TCRdb's copy keeps in-frame clones and lacks some. Among 50,000 to 60,000 clones, 65% to 80% were seen once, and the ten largest hold 16%. Findings of the study overall: After treatment with radiotherapy plus ipilimumab, TCR clones that came from the tumor expanded in blood.

Germline CDR1 and CDR2: SGHTA and FQGNSA. The CDR3 loop spans 16 amino acids. V lost 5 bases and J 0 bases, leaving 16 bases between the germline ends. This TCR was recovered from a human donor with non-small cell lung cancer who had a complete response to radiotherapy plus ipilimumab. The sample here was peripheral blood, taken from a patient treated with radiotherapy plus ipilimumab. The rearrangement joins TRBV7-2 to TRBJ1-2; possible D gene TRBD1, 5 bases. In DNA form, the CDR3 reads TGTGCCAGCAGCCTCTACCACCGACAGACTAACTATGGCTACACCTTC. Translating gives CASSLYHRQTNYGYTF.